This record looks at one T cell receptor (beta chain) sequence and its context. Its binding antigen is unknown. Base qualities are not at hand, and no much larger clone is one base apart. TCRbeta CDR3 regions were amplified from genomic DNA by means of the immunoSEQ Assay, a bias-controlled multiplex PCR. The study's own analysis went as follows. The number of nucleated cells in each sample was estimated from the amplification of reference gene primers within the assay. Sequence reads were collapsed and filtered to measure the absolute abundance of every unique TCRbeta CDR3 rearrangement. For each sample, productive Simpson clonality was calculated as the square root of Simpson's diversity index across productive rearrangements. The table was pulled from immuneACCESS by TCRdb, which kept in-frame rearrangements only. Such tables lose some clones; where checked, under half of the loss comes from unresolved V genes, and the rest has no known cause. That table supplies the V and J calls and clone size; D and trimming were determined from the DNA. Across this sample there are 210,000 or so clones, with about 88% seen only once. The leading ten clones occupy roughly 6.2% of the sample.

This entry belongs to a study of blood T cell repertoires in COVID-19 (TCRdb year 2020). Regarding the research as a whole: Samples from collaborators originated in the United States, Italy and Spain and spanned both the acute and convalescent phases of COVID-19. The material from the prospective study consisted of cDNA or gDNA derived from T cells, B-cell-depleted T cells, or PBMCs. Nearly every sample came with metadata listing a de-identified subject ID, COVID-19 status, age in years and sex. Samples were obtained from the ongoing ImmuneRACE study (first 160 participants) and from 1,200 or so subjects provided by 6 global collaborators. Deeply sampled blood TCRbeta repertoires from subjects exposed to, actively infected with, or recovered from COVID-19 were included in the dataset. Where available, HLA class I and class II types were obtained from metadata supplied by the sample provider rather than from assay-based typing. The repertoires were released in a freely available public database intended as a resource for research on the immune response to SARS-CoV-2. Broader findings and caveats from the paper: How much clinical and demographic metadata was included differed by source and by participant, and the metadata was provided uncurated.

Samples from volunteer blood donors who had recovered from COVID-19 were contributed by a second Seattle source. Collaborating institutions collected whole blood in K2EDTA tubes following their own protocols. Collaborator samples were shipped for TCRbeta analysis as frozen whole blood, isolated PBMCs, or DNA extracted from either sample type. Trimming takes 3 bases off V and 4 bases off J; junction bases not matched to a gene: 5. Inclusive of the bounding cysteine and phenylalanine, the CDR3 is 15 residues long. Only the CDR3 region is kept as DNA, spanning 45 bases read in frame from base 1. The germline V gene yields SNHLY for CDR1 and FYNNEI for CDR2.

The chain couples TRBV2 to TRBJ1-5; the central 8 bases match TRBD1. The receptor was derived from a woman between 40 and 50 years old who had recovered from COVID-19. The material sequenced was peripheral blood. DNA sequence: TGTGCCAGCAGTGATGAGGACAGGGAAAATCAGCCCCAGCATTTT. It encodes CASSDEDRENQPQHF.